This T cell receptor beta chain was retrieved from a study of T cell clones after liver transplantation. Assay used: immunoSEQ multiplex PCR; TCRdb lists only in-frame clones, some missing. The data contain approximately 22,000 clones, under 95% of them seen just once; the ten biggest clones take up 20% to 30%. This clone was seen just once. This clonotype was sampled from a human patient who received a liver transplant. Some T cells may be transferred from the graft donor. The source material was CD8+ T cells from blood, sampled roughly 25 months after liver transplant.

The CDR3, as DNA: TGCAGCGTTGATCCAGGTTTGAACACTGAAGCTTTCTTT. Its translation: CSVDPGLNTEAFF. This rearrangement joins TRBV29-1 to TRBJ1-1; D gene unclear. This CDR3 spans 13 amino acids. Per the germline V gene, CDR1 is SQVTM and CDR2 is ANQGSEA. The ends were cut back, 3 bases at V and 0 bases at J, with 8 bases in the middle.